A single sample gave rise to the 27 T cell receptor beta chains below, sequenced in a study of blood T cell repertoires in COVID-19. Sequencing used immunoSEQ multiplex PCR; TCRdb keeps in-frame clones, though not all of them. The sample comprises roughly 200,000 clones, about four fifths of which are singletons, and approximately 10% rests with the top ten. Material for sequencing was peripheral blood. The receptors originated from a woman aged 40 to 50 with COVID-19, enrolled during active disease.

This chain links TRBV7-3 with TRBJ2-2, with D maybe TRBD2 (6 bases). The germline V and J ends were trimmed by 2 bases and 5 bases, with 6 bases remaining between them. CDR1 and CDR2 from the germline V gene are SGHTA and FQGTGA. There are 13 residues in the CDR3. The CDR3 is CASSLRGTGELFF. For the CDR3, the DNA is TGTGCCAGCAGCTTACGGGGGACCGGGGAGCTGTTTTTT.

The CDR3 spells CASSRYSETQYF. The DNA for the CDR3 is TGTGCCAGCAGCAGATACTCGGAGACCCAGTACTTC. The V gene is TRBV5-4, the J gene TRBJ2-5, with no clear D. CDR1 is SGHNT and CDR2 is YYREEE in the germline V gene (reference sequence). The CDR3 totals 12 residues. The V end was cut by 4 bases, the J end by 5 bases, with 9 bases between.

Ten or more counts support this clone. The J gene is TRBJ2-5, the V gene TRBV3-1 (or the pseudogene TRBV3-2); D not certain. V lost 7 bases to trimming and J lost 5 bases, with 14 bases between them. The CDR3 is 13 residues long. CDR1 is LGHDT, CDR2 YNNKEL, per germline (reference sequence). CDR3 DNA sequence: TGTGCCAGCACGGTGCTCCCCGCTGAGACCCAGTACTTC. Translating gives CASTVLPAETQYF.

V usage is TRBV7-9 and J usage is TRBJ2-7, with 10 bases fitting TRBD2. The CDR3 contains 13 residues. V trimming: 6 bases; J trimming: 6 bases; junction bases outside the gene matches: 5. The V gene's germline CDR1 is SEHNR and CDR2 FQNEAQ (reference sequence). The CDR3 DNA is TGTGCCAGCAGACCCGGGACTAGCGTCGAGCAGTACGTC. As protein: CASRPGTSVEQYV.

The CDR3 protein is CASSPDIPGSGGDTGELFF. The DNA of the CDR3 is TGTGCCAGTAGTCCCGACATTCCCGGGAGCGGTGGGGACACCGGGGAGCTGTTTTTT. The chain recombines TRBV19 with TRBJ2-2, with a tentative D call TRBD2 (6 bases). The V gene lost 5 bases and the J gene lost 3 bases, with 25 bases spanning the gap. CDR3 size: 19 residues. Germline V gene data show CDR1 as LNHDA and CDR2 as SQIVND (reference sequence).

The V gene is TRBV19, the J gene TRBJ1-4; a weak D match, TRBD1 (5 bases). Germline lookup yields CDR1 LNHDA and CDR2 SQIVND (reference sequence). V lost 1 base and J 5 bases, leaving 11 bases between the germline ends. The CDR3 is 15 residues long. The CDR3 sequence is CASSIAQGRNEKLFF. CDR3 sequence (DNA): TGTGCCAGTAGTATAGCGCAGGGAAGGAATGAAAAACTGTTTTTT.

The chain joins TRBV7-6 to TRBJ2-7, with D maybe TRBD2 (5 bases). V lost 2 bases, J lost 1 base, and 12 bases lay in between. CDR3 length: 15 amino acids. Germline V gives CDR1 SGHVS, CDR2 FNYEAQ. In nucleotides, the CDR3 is TGTGCCAGCAGCTTACTGTGGGAGTGGTCCTACGAGCAGTACTTC. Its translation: CASSLLWEWSYEQYF. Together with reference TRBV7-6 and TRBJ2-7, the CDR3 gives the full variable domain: GAGVSQSPRYKVTKRGQDVALRCDPISGHVSLYWYRQALGQGPEFLTYFNYEAQQDKSGLPNDRFSAERPEGSISTLTIQRTEQRDSAMYRCASSLLWEWSYEQYFGPGTRLTVT.

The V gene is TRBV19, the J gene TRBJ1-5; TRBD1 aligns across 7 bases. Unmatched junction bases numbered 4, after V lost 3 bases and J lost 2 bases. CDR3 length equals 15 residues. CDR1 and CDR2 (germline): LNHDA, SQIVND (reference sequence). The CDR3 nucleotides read TGTGCCAGTAGTATTGAGGGGGCGGGCAATCAGCCCCAGCATTTT. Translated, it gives CASSIEGAGNQPQHF. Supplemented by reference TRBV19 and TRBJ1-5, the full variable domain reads DGGITQSPKYLFRKEGQNVTLSCEQNLNHDAMYWYRQDPGQGLRLIYYSQIVNDFQKGDIAEGYSVSREKKESFPLTVTSAQKNPTAFYLCASSIEGAGNQPQHFGDGTRLSIL.

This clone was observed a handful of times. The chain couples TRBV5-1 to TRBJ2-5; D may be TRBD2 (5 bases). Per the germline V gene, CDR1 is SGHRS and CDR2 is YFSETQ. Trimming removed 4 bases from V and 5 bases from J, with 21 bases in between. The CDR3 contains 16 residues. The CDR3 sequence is CASSRGLGVGGETQYF. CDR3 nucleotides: TGCGCCAGCAGCCGCGGCCTCGGGGTTGGTGGGGAGACCCAGTACTTC.

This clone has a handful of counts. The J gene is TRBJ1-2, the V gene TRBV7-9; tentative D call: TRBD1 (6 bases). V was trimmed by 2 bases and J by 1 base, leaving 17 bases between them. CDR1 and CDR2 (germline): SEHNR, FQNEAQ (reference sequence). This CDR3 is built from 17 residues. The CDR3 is CASSLLGQPIINYGYTF. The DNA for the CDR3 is TGTGCCAGCAGCTTACTTGGACAGCCCATCATTAACTATGGCTACACCTTC.

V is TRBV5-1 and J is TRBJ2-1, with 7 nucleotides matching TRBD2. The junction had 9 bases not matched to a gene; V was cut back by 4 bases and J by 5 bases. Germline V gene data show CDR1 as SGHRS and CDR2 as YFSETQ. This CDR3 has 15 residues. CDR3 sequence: CASSPGGVRDNEQFF. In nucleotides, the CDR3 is TGCGCCAGCAGCCCTGGGGGGGTTCGGGACAATGAGCAGTTCTTC.

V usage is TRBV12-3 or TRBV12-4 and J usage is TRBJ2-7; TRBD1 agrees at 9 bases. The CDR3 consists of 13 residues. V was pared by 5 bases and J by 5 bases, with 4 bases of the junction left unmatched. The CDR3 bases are TGTGCCAGCAGTCCAGGGGACAGGGACGAGCAGTACGTC. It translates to CASSPGDRDEQYV.

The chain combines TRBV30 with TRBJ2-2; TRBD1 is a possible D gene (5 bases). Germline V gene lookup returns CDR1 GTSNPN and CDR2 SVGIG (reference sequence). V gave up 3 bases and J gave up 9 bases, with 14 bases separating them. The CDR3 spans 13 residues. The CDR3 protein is CAWSTHPGRELFF. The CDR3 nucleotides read TGTGCCTGGAGCACACACCCAGGGCGGGAGCTGTTTTTT.

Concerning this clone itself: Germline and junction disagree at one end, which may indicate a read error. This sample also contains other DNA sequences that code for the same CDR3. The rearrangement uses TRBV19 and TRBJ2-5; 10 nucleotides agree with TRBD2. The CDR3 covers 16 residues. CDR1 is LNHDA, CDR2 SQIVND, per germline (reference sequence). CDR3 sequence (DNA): TGTGCTAGTAGTCCTCTACTAGCGGGGTTCAAAGAGACCCAGTACTTC. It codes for CASSPLLAGFKETQYF. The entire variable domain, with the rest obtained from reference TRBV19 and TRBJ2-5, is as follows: DGGITQSPKYLFRKEGQNVTLSCEQNLNHDAMYWYRQDPGQGLRLIYYSQIVNDFQKGDIAEGYSVSREKKESFPLTVTSAQKNPTAFYLCASSPLLAGFKETQYFGPGTRLLVL.

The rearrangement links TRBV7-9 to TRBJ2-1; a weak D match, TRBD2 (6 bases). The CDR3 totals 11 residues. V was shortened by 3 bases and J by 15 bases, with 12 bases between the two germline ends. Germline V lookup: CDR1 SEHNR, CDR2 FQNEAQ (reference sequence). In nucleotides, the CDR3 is TGTGCCAGCAGCTTGGGGGAGGTGACGTTCTTC. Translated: CASSLGEVTFF.

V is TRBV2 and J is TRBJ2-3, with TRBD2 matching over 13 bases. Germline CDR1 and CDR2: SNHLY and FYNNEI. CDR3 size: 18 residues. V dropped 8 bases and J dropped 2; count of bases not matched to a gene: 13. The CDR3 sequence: CASFAGTSGAAITDTQYF. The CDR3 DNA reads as TGTGCCAGCTTCGCCGGGACTAGCGGGGCGGCGATCACAGATACGCAGTATTTT. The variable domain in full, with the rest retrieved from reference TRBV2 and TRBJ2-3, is EPEVTQTPSHQVTQMGQEVILRCVPISNHLYFYWYRQILGQKVEFLVSFYNNEISEKSEIFDDQFSVERPDGSNFTLKIRSTKLEDSAMYFCASFAGTSGAAITDTQYFGPGTRLTVL.

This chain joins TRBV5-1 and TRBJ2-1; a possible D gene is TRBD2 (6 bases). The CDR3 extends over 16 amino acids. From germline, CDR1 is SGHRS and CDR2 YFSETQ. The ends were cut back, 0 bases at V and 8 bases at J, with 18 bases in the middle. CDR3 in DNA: TGCGCCAGCAGCTTGGCGGTGGACGGGAGCCTCCATGAGCAGTTCTTC. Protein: CASSLAVDGSLHEQFF.

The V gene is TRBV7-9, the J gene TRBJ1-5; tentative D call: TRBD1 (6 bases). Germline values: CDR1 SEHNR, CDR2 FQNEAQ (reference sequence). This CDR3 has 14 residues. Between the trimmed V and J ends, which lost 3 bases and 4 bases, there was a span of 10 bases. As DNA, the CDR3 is TGTGCCAGCAGCTTCGGGACAAAAAATCAGCCCCAGCATTTT. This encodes CASSFGTKNQPQHF.

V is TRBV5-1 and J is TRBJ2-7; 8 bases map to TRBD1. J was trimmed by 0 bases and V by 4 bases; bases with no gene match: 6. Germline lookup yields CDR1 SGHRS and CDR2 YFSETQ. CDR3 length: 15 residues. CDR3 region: CASSRQGSSSYEQYF. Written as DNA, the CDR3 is TGCGCCAGCAGCCGACAGGGGTCGAGCTCCTACGAGCAGTACTTC.

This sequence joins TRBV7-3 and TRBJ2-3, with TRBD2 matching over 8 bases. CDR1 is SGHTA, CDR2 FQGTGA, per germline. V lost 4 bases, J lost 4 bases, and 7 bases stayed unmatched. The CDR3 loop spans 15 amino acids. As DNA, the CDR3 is TGTGCCAGCAGCTGGGGGGGACTAGTATCAGATACGCAGTATTTT. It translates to CASSWGGLVSDTQYF. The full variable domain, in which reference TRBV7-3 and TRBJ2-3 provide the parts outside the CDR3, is GAGVSQTPSNKVTEKGKYVELRCDPISGHTALYWYRQSLGQGPEFLIYFQGTGAADDSGLPNDRFFAVRPEGSVSTLKIQRTERGDSAVYLCASSWGGLVSDTQYFGPGTRLTVL.

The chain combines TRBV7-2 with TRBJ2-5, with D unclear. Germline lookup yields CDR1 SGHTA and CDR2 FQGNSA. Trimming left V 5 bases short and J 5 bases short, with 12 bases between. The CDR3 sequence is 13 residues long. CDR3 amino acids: CASSPWLWETQYF. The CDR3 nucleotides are TGTGCCAGCAGCCCGTGGCTGTGGGAGACCCAGTACTTC.

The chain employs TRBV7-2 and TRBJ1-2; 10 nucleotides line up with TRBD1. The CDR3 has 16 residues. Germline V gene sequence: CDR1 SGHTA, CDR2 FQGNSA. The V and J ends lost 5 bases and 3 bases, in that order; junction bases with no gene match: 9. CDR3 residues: CASSPPRDRGYYGYTF. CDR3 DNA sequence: TGTGCCAGCAGCCCTCCAAGGGACAGGGGATACTATGGCTACACCTTC.

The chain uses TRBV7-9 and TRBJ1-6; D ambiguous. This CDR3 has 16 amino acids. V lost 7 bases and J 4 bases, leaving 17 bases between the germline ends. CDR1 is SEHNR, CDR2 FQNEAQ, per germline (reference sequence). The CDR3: CASTPRVAGYNSPLHF. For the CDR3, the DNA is TGTGCCAGCACCCCCCGGGTGGCCGGTTATAATTCACCCCTCCACTTT.

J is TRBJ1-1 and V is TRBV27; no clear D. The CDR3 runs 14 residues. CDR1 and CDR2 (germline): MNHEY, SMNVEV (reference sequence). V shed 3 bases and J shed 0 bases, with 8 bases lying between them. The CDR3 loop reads CASSFYGVNTEAFF. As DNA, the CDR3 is TGTGCCAGCAGTTTTTACGGGGTGAACACTGAAGCTTTCTTT.

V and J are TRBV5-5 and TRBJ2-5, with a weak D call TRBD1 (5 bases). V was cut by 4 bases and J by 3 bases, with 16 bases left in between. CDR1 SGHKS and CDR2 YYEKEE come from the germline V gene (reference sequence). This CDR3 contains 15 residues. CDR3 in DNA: TGTGCCAGCAGCCGAGGTGACAGTACGAAAGAGACCCAGTACTTC. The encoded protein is CASSRGDSTKETQYF.

CDR3 sequence: CASSQVYLDTQYF. The CDR3 nucleotides are TGTGCCAGCAGCCAAGTCTACTTGGATACGCAGTATTTT. The rearrangement links TRBV14 to TRBJ2-3; D ambiguous. Trimming shortened V by 1 base and J by 6 bases, and 8 bases separated the two germline ends. The CDR3 has 13 amino acids. Germline CDR1 is SGHDN and CDR2 is FVKESK.

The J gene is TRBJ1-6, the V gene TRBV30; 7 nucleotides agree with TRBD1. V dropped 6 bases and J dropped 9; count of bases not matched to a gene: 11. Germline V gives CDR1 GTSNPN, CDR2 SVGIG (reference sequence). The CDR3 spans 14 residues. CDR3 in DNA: TGTGCCTGCACGACAGGGACTCGGGTTTCACCCCTCCACTTT. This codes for CACTTGTRVSPLHF.